These 15 T cell receptor beta chains were all obtained from the same sample, sequenced in a study of monozygotic twins with inflammatory bowel disease (dated by TCRdb to between 2019 and 2020). Libraries were made using 5' RACE. The sequencer was an Illumina HiSeq 2500. The reads went through TCRdb reprocessing, and each CDR3 protein sequence gets one entry with no DNA. Per the sample table, the count is about 150,000 distinct CDR3 sequences. Roughly 1.2% of the sample is in the top ten clones. The sequenced material came from blood. Receptors originate from a human donor with ulcerative colitis or Crohn's disease, or a healthy co-twin of an affected twin (not recorded which).

The chain has TRBV28 and TRBJ1-4. Germline V gene data show CDR1 as MDHEN and CDR2 as SYDVKM. The CDR3 totals 12 residues. The CDR3 loop reads CASGQQAEKLFF.

The chain joins TRBV20-1 to TRBJ1-5; the TRBD1 assignment by TCRdb is unverifiable without DNA. Germline lookup yields CDR1 DFQATT and CDR2 SNEGSKA (reference sequence). This CDR3 spans 14 amino acids. CDR3 protein: CSARKTGGEQPQHF.

The V call is TRBV11-1, the J call TRBJ1-3; TCRdb's assignment of TRBD1 cannot be checked, as there is no DNA. The germline CDR1 and CDR2 sequences are SGHAT and FQDESV (reference sequence). The CDR3 spans 18 residues. This chain's CDR3 is CASIAHNQLTSSGNTIYF.

The CDR3 region is CASSPIEVVAGNTIYF. The V and J genes are TRBV3-1 and TRBJ1-3. Germline-derived CDR1 and CDR2 are LGHDT and YNNKEL (reference sequence). The CDR3 contains 16 residues.

J is TRBJ2-7 and V is TRBV11-2. Germline V CDR1 and CDR2: SGHAT, FQNNGV. This CDR3 has 14 residues. CDR3 region: CASSLSASSYEQYF. The whole variable domain, filled in from reference TRBV11-2 and TRBJ2-7, reads EAGVAQSPRYKIIEKRQSVAFWCNPISGHATLYWYQQILGQGPKLLIQFQNNGVVDDSQLPKDRFSAERLKGVDSTLKIQPAKLEDSAVYLCASSLSASSYEQYFGPGTRLTVT.

The genes are TRBV7-2 and TRBJ2-5; absent DNA, TCRdb's TRBD1 call cannot be checked. The CDR3 runs to 15 residues. Germline-derived CDR1 and CDR2 are SGHTA and FQGNSA. CDR3 region: CASSQGGRGKETQYF.

The CDR3 region is CASSLTSGKGDTQYF. The chain links TRBV28 to TRBJ2-3; there is no DNA to check the TCRdb D call of TRBD2. Germline V lookup: CDR1 MDHEN, CDR2 SYDVKM. This CDR3 is 15 amino acids long.

The J gene is TRBJ2-7, the V gene TRBV12-5. CDR3 size: 13 residues. Germline V CDR1 and CDR2: LGHNT, FRNRAP. CDR3 protein: CASATGNSYEQYF.

The V gene is TRBV18, the J gene TRBJ2-3; the D gene TCRdb calls, TRBD1, cannot be checked with no DNA. Per the germline V gene, CDR1 is KGHSH and CDR2 is LQKENI. The CDR3 runs to 15 residues. This CDR3 reads CASSRRQSSTDTQYF.

This chain uses TRBV4-3 with TRBJ1-2. The germline V gene encodes CDR1 LGHNA and CDR2 YSLEER. This CDR3 is built from 15 residues. The CDR3 protein is CASSQDRGTSYGYTF.

V usage is TRBV4-3 and J usage is TRBJ2-3. The CDR3 spans 14 residues. CDR1 is LGHNA and CDR2 is YSLEER in the germline V gene. This CDR3 reads CASSHATSRDTQYF.

The chain links TRBV18 to TRBJ2-2; TCRdb's D gene call, TRBD2, goes unchecked for lack of DNA. Germline CDR1 and CDR2: KGHSH and LQKENI. The CDR3 has 16 residues. The CDR3 loop is CASSPRLAVNTGELFF.

The chain carries TRBV6-1 and TRBJ1-2. CDR3 length equals 15 residues. CDR1 and CDR2 from the germline V gene are MNHNS and SASEGT. The CDR3: CASSDRGEGSSGYTF.

The V gene is TRBV19, the J gene TRBJ1-5; TCRdb's D gene call, TRBD1, goes unchecked for lack of DNA. The CDR3 loop spans 14 amino acids. Germline V gene sequence: CDR1 LNHDA, CDR2 SQIVND (reference sequence). The CDR3 is CASSDRVAHQPQHF.

The chain has TRBV4-3 and TRBJ2-1; as DNA is missing, the TRBD2 call by TCRdb cannot be tested. Germline V CDR1 and CDR2: LGHNA, YSLEER. This CDR3 contains 13 residues. The CDR3 reads CASSPHLRGQQFF.